Shown below are 17 T cell receptor beta chains from a single sample sequenced in a study of blood T cell repertoires in COVID-19. Sequencing was performed with immunoSEQ multiplex PCR; in TCRdb, only in-frame clones are kept and a portion is missing. The table shows 180,000 or so clones, with roughly four fifths occurring only once. Sequencing used peripheral blood. These receptors were collected from a woman aged 40 to 50 with COVID-19, enrolled during active disease.

V is TRBV9 and J is TRBJ1-5; D perhaps matches TRBD1 (5 bases). From germline, CDR1 is SGDLS and CDR2 YYNGEE. V lost 2 bases and J lost 2, with 17 bases in between. CDR3 length: 17 amino acids. In DNA, the CDR3 is TGTGCCAGCAGCGTGTTCCTGTTTGCGGGGGGCAATCAGCCCCAGCATTTT. It encodes CASSVFLFAGGNQPQHF.

The V and J genes are TRBV5-8 and TRBJ2-5; 13 bases match TRBD2. Per germline, CDR1 SGHTS and CDR2 YDEGEE. The CDR3 covers 17 residues. V dropped 5 bases and J dropped 2; count of bases not matched to a gene: 9. The CDR3, as DNA: TGTGCCAGCAGACGCGGACTAGCGGGGGTCTTTCAAGAGACCCAGTACTTC. Translation gives CASRRGLAGVFQETQYF.

This chain uses TRBV28 with TRBJ2-2, with unresolved D. Looked up from germline, CDR1 is MDHEN and CDR2 is SYDVKM. Between the trimmed V and J ends, which lost 3 bases and 6 bases, there was a span of 11 bases. The CDR3 has 14 amino acids. CDR3 sequence (DNA): TGTGCCAGCAGTTTGATGGTTCGGGCCGGGGAGCTGTTTTTT. As protein: CASSLMVRAGELFF.

The rearrangement joins TRBV28 to TRBJ1-1; D is perhaps TRBD1 (6 bases). In germline, CDR1 is MDHEN, CDR2 SYDVKM. This CDR3 region has 17 residues. Trimming left V 2 bases short and J 1 base short, with 17 bases between. CDR3 DNA: TGTGCCAGCAGTTTACGTCCGGGGGGCAGGGGGAACACTGAAGCTTTCTTT. Amino acid sequence: CASSLRPGGRGNTEAFF. The full variable domain, in which reference TRBV28 and TRBJ1-1 provide the parts outside the CDR3, is DVKVTQSSRYLVKRTGEKVFLECVQDMDHENMFWYRQDPGLGLRLIYFSYDVKMKEKGDIPEGYSVSREKKERFSLILESASTNQTSMYLCASSLRPGGRGNTEAFFGQGTRLTVV.

This chain joins TRBV30 and TRBJ2-3; the D is unclear. The V and J ends lost 1 base and 7 bases respectively, with 9 bases between them. Per germline, CDR1 GTSNPN and CDR2 SVGIG (reference sequence). This CDR3 has 12 residues. CDR3 DNA sequence: TGTGCCTGGAGTGGAGACACGTATACGCAGTATTTT. Translating it yields CAWSGDTYTQYF.

The chain is built from TRBV3-1 (or the pseudogene TRBV3-2) and TRBJ2-3, with 14 nucleotides matching TRBD2. V lost 3 bases and J lost 1; bases outside the gene matches: 12. The germline gives CDR1 LGHDT, CDR2 YNNKEL (reference sequence). This CDR3 region has 20 residues. CDR3 nucleotides: TGTGCCAGCAGCCAGGGGTTCACCGGGACTAGCGGGGGCCGCACAGATACGCAGTATTTT. Residues: CASSQGFTGTSGGRTDTQYF.

V is TRBV6-5 and J is TRBJ2-3; D perhaps matches TRBD1 (5 bases). The CDR3 length is 13 residues. Trimming pared 2 bases from V and 6 bases from J, leaving 9 bases between. Germline-derived CDR1 and CDR2 are MNHEY and SVGAGI. The chain's CDR3 is CASSYRHRDTQYF. CDR3 DNA: TGTGCCAGCAGTTACCGACACAGGGATACGCAGTATTTT.

This clone was counted a single time. The chain has TRBV27 and TRBJ2-7, with TRBD1 matching over 10 bases. Trimming cost V 7 bases and J 3 bases; bases outside gene matches: 12. The germline CDR1 and CDR2 sequences are MNHEY and SMNVEV (reference sequence). This CDR3 has 16 residues. The CDR3 protein is CASNRGIGTGDYEQYF. CDR3 DNA: TGTGCCAGCAACAGAGGGATCGGGACAGGGGACTACGAGCAGTACTTC.

The chain carries TRBV9 and TRBJ1-2; 12 positions agree with TRBD1. CDR3 length: 15 amino acids. Germline trimming cut 4 bases from V and 4 bases from J; bases unmatched to any gene: 5. CDR1 and CDR2 (germline): SGDLS, YYNGEE. CDR3 sequence (DNA): TGTGCCAGCAGCCGCGGGACAGGGGGCTCCTATGGCTACACCTTC. Translation gives CASSRGTGGSYGYTF.

V usage is TRBV7-2 and J usage is TRBJ2-4; 7 bases map to TRBD1. Trimming removed 5 bases from V and 9 bases from J; junction bases left unmatched: 10. CDR3 length: 14 amino acids. Germline V CDR1 and CDR2: SGHTA, FQGNSA. The CDR3 nucleotides read TGTGCCAGCAGCAAGAGACAGGGAATCGGCATTCAGTACTTC. Translated: CASSKRQGIGIQYF.

The genes are TRBV6-5 and TRBJ2-3; TRBD2 matches at 9 bases. The trim removed 4 bases at V and 1 base at J, leaving 3 bases unmatched. Germline V gives CDR1 MNHEY, CDR2 SVGAGI. CDR3 length: 15 amino acids. This CDR3 reads CASSLAGAGTDTQYF. CDR3 in DNA: TGTGCCAGCAGTTTAGCGGGAGCCGGCACAGATACGCAGTATTTT.

J is TRBJ1-5 and V is TRBV30; D unclear. CDR1 and CDR2 (germline): GTSNPN, SVGIG (reference sequence). CDR3 length: 12 amino acids. The V and J ends lost 2 bases and 2 bases respectively, with 4 bases between them. CDR3 sequence (DNA): TGTGCCTGGAGTTTAGGCAATCAGCCCCAGCATTTT. It encodes CAWSLGNQPQHF.

V and J are TRBV6-2 or TRBV6-3 and TRBJ1-6, with D unclear. Germline loops: CDR1 MNHEY, CDR2 SVGEGT. V was clipped by 2 bases and J by 9 bases, with 8 bases between them. The CDR3 extends over 13 amino acids. CDR3 in amino acids: CASSYQDASPLHF. Here the CDR3 DNA reads TGTGCCAGCAGTTACCAGGATGCTTCACCCCTCCACTTT.

V gene TRBV19 combines with J gene TRBJ1-1; weak D call: TRBD1 (6 bases). Germline V gives CDR1 LNHDA, CDR2 SQIVND (reference sequence). The CDR3 extends over 14 amino acids. With 7 bases removed from V and 6 bases from J, the gap between germline ends came to 18 bases. The CDR3 loop reads CASTTDPGAPEAFF. As DNA, the CDR3 is TGTGCCAGTACCACAGATCCAGGGGCCCCTGAAGCTTTCTTT.

V is TRBV4-1 and J is TRBJ2-2, with 9 bases matching TRBD2. Losses at the gene ends were 5 bases for V and 5 bases for J; bases not matched to a gene: 3. Germline CDR1 reads MGHRA; CDR2 reads YSYEKL. The CDR3 length is 14 residues. For the CDR3, the DNA is TGCGCCAGCAGCACAACTAGCGGGACCGGGGAGCTGTTTTTT. It translates to CASSTTSGTGELFF.

The V and J genes are TRBV6-5 and TRBJ2-7; possibly TRBD1 for D (6 bases). CDR1 and CDR2 from the germline V gene are MNHEY and SVGAGI. Trimming left V 7 bases short and J 6 bases short, with 19 bases between. CDR3 length: 14 amino acids. CDR3 region: CASNIPGTTSEQYF. The CDR3 nucleotides are TGTGCCAGCAACATACCGGGGACAACCAGCGAGCAGTACTTC.

This rearrangement joins TRBV6-1 to TRBJ1-5; 9 bases line up with TRBD1. V gave up 1 base and J gave up 6 bases; unmatched junction bases: 4. Per the germline V gene, CDR1 is MNHNS and CDR2 is SASEGT. The CDR3 extends over 15 amino acids. CDR3 region: CASSEGGQGFQPQHF. CDR3 sequence (DNA): TGTGCCAGCAGTGAAGGGGGACAGGGATTTCAGCCCCAGCATTTT.